This T cell receptor beta chain appears in the sequencing data of a study of PD-1 blockade in classical Hodgkin lymphoma. Turning to this clone: Its antigen is not known.

Relapse was seen in all patients after autologous stem cell transplantation, and brentuximab vedotin exposure was variable. Germline CDR1 reads SNHLY; CDR2 reads FYNNEI. The CDR3 length is 17 residues. V was trimmed by 6 bases and J by 0 bases, leaving 18 bases between them. Findings of the study overall: Partial responders and progressors had significantly lower baseline TCR diversity. Undefined causes, possibly disease activity or prior therapy, underlie the repertoire differences.

Produced via immunoSEQ multiplex PCR; TCRdb's table is partial and in-frame only. The table has about 100,000 clones, 75% to 90% seen once; the top ten hold 9% to 15%. The material was peripheral blood mononuclear cells (PBMCs), obtained at baseline. This clonotype was obtained from a human donor with classical Hodgkin lymphoma. The chain couples TRBV2 to TRBJ1-5; a weak D match, TRBD1 (6 bases). The CDR3 spells CASSPRGGGISNQPQHF. The CDR3 nucleotides are TGTGCCAGCAGCCCCAGGGGAGGGGGTATTAGCAATCAGCCCCAGCATTTT. Based on the CDR3 plus reference TRBV2 and TRBJ1-5, the full variable domain is EPEVTQTPSHQVTQMGQEVILRCVPISNHLYFYWYRQILGQKVEFLVSFYNNEISEKSEIFDDQFSVERPDGSNFTLKIRSTKLEDSAMYFCASSPRGGGISNQPQHFGDGTRLSIL.